This paragraph reports one T cell receptor (beta chain). The antigen remains unidentified. This sample was taken from a study of T cell responses to AZD1222 COVID-19 vaccine. Broader study findings: Among AZD1222 vaccinees, only six or seven were seropositive at baseline. Two doses of AZD1222 preceded a rise in Spike-specific TCR breadth and depth.

Clones were sequenced by immunoSEQ multiplex PCR, and TCRdb holds only the in-frame ones, with some missing. The sample lists roughly 150,000 clones, about nine tenths seen once, with 1.6% in the top ten. V was cut by 7 bases and J by 1 base, with 14 bases left in between. Germline CDR1 is LGHDT and CDR2 is YNNKEL (reference sequence). The CDR3 extends over 15 amino acids. Sample: peripheral blood, taken on day 0 of AZD1222 vaccination. The V call is TRBV3-1 (or the pseudogene TRBV3-2), the J call TRBJ1-3, with D perhaps matching TRBD1 (5 bases). The TCR was taken from an adult in good health. CDR3 DNA: TGTGCCAGCACCCTCAGAGGGGCATCTGGAAACACCATATATTTT. This gives the protein CASTLRGASGNTIYF.